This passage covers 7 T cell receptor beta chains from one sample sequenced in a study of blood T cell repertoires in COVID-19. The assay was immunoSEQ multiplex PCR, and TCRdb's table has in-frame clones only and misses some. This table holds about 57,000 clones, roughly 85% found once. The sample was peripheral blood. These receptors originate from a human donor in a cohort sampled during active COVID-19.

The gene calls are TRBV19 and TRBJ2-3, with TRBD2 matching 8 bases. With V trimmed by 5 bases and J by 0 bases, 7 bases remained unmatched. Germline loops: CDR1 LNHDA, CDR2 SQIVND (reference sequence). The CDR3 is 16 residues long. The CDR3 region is CASSWTSRTSTDTQYF. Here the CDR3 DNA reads TGTGCCAGTAGTTGGACTAGCAGAACAAGCACAGATACGCAGTATTTT.

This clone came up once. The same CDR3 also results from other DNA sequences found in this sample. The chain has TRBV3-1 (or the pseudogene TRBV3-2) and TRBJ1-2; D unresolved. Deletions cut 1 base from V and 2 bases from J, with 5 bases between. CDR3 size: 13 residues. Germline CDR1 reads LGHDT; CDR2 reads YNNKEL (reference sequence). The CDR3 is CASSQGRNYGYTF. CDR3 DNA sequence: TGTGCCAGCAGCCAAGGGAGAAACTATGGCTACACCTTC.

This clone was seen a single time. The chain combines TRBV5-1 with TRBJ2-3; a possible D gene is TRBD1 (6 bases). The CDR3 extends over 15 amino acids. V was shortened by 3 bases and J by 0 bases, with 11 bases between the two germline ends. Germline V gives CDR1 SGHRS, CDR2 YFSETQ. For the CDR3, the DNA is TGCGCCAGCAGCTCCGGGACACGAAGCACAGATACGCAGTATTTT. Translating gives CASSSGTRSTDTQYF.

The CDR3, as DNA: TGTGCCACCAGCAGAGATCCTACAACTAATGAAAAACTGTTTTTT. Translating gives CATSRDPTTNEKLFF. The V gene is TRBV15, the J gene TRBJ1-4; D unclear. This CDR3 spans 15 amino acids. V lost 0 bases to trimming and J lost 0 bases, with 5 bases between them. CDR1 LNHNV and CDR2 YYDKDF come from the germline V gene (reference sequence).

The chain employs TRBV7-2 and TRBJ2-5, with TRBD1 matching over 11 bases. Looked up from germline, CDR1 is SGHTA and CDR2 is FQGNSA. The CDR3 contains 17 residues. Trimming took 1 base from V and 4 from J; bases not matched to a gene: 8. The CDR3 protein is CASSLVGQGARGETQYF. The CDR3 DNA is TGTGCCAGCAGCTTAGTTGGACAGGGGGCGCGAGGAGAGACCCAGTACTTC.

In nucleotides, the CDR3 is TGTGCCAGCAGTTTATATGCGGGAGGCGTCGGGGAGCTGTTTTTT. Its protein product is CASSLYAGGVGELFF. The V call is TRBV28, the J call TRBJ2-2; 8 positions agree with TRBD2. CDR1 is MDHEN and CDR2 is SYDVKM in the germline V gene. The CDR3 totals 15 residues. With V trimmed by 1 base and J by 7 bases, 5 bases remained unmatched. Together with reference TRBV28 and TRBJ2-2, the CDR3 gives the full variable domain: DVKVTQSSRYLVKRTGEKVFLECVQDMDHENMFWYRQDPGLGLRLIYFSYDVKMKEKGDIPEGYSVSREKKERFSLILESASTNQTSMYLCASSLYAGGVGELFFGEGSRLTVL.

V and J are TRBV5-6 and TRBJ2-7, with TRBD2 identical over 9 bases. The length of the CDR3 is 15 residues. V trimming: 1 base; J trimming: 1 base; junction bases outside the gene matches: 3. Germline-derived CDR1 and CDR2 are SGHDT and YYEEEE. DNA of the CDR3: TGTGCCAGCAGCTTGTTTAGCGGGAGTTCCTACGAGCAGTACTTC. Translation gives CASSLFSGSSYEQYF.